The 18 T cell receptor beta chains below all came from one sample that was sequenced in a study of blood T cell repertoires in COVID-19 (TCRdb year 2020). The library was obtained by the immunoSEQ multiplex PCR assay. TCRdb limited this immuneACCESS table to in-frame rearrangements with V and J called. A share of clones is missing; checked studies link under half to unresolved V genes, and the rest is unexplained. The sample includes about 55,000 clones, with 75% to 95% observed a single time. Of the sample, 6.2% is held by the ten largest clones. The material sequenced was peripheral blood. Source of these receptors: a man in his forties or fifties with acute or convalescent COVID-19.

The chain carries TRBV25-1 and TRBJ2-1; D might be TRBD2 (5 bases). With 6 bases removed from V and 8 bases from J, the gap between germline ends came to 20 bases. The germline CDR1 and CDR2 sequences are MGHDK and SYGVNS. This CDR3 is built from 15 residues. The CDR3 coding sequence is TGTGCCAGCAGCAATCACTTACCAGCGGCAGATGAGCAGTTCTTC. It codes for CASSNHLPAADEQFF.

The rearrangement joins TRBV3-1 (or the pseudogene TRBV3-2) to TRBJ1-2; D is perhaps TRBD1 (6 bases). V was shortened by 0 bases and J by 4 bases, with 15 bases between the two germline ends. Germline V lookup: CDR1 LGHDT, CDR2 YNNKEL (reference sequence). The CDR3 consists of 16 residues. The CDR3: CASSQDVAGGSYGYTF. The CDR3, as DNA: TGTGCCAGCAGCCAAGACGTTGCGGGGGGCAGCTATGGCTACACCTTC.

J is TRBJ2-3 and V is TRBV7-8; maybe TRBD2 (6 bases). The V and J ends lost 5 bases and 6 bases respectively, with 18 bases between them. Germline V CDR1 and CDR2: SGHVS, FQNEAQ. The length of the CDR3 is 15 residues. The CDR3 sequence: CASSPLPRAGDTQYF. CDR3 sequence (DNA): TGTGCCAGCAGCCCGCTGCCTAGGGCGGGGGATACGCAGTATTTT.

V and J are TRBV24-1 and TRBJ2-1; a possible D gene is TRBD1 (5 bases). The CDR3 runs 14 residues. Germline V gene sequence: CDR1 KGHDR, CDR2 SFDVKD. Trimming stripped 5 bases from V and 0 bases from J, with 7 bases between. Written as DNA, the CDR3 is TGTGCCACCAGTGGTCAGGGCTCCTACAATGAGCAGTTCTTC. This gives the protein CATSGQGSYNEQFF.

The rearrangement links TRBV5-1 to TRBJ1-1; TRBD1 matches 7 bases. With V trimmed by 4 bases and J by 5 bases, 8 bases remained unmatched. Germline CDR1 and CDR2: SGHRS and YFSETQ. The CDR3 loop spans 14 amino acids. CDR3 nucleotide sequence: TGCGCCAGCAGCCCCCGGGACAGCGGGACTGAAGCTTTCTTT. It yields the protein CASSPRDSGTEAFF.

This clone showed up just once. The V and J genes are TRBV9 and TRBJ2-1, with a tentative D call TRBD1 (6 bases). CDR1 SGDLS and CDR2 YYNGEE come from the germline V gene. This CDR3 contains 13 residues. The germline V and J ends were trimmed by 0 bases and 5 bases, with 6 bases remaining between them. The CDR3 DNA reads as TGTGCCAGCAGCGTAGGACAGGACAATGAGCAGTTCTTC. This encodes CASSVGQDNEQFF. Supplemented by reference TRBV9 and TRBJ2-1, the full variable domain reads DSGVTQTPKHLITATGQRVTLRCSPRSGDLSVYWYQQSLDQGLQFLIQYYNGEERAKGNILERFSAQQFPDLHSELNLSSLELGDSALYFCASSVGQDNEQFFGPGTRLTVL.

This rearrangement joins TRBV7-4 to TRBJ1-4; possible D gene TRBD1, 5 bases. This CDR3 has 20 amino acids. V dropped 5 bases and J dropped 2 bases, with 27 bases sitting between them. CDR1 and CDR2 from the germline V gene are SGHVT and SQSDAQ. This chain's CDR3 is CASSQGRGHLLSPTNEKLFF. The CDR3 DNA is TGTGCCAGCAGCCAGGGAAGGGGCCATCTTCTATCCCCCACTAATGAAAAACTGTTTTTT.

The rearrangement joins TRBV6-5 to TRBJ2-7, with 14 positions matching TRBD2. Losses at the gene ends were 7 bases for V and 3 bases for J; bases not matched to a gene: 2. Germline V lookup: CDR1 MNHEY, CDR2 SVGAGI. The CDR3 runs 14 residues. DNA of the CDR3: TGTGCCAGCATCGGGACTAGCGGGGGCTACGAGCAGTACTTC. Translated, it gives CASIGTSGGYEQYF.

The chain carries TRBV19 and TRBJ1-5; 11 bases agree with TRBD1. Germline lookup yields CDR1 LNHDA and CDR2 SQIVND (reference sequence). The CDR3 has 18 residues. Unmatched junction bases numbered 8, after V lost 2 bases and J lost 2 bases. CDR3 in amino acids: CASSISGTGGFGNQPQHF. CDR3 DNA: TGTGCCAGTAGTATATCCGGGACAGGGGGTTTTGGCAATCAGCCCCAGCATTTT.

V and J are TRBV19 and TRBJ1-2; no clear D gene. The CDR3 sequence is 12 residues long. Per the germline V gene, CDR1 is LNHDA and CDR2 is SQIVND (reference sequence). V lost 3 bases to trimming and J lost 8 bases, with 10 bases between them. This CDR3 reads CASSIFRQGYTF. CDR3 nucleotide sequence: TGTGCCAGTAGTATTTTTCGCCAGGGCTACACCTTC.

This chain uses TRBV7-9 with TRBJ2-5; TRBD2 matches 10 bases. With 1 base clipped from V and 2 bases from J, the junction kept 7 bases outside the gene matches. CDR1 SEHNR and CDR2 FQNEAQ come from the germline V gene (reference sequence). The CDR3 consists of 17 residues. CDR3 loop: CASSLVRTSGTQETQYF. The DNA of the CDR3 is TGTGCCAGCAGCTTAGTCCGGACTAGCGGTACGCAAGAGACCCAGTACTTC.

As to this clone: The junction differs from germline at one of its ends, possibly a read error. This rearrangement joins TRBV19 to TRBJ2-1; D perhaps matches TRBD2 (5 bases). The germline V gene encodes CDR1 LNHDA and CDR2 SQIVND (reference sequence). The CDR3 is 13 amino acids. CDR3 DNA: TGTGCCAGTAGTATGGACTCCAACAATGAGCAGTTCTTC. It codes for CASSMDSNNEQFF. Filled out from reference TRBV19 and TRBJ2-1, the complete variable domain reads DGGITQSPKYLFRKEGQNVTLSCEQNLNHDAMYWYRQDPGQGLRLIYYSQIVNDFQKGDIAEGYSVSREKKESFPLTVTSAQKNPTAFYLCASSMDSNNEQFFGPGTRLTVL.

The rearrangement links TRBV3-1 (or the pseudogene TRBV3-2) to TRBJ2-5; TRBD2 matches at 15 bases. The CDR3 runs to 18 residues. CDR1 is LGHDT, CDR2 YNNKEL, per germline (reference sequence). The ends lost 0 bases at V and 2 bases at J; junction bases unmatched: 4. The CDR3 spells CASSQDGLAGGVQETQYF. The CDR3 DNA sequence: TGTGCCAGCAGCCAAGATGGACTAGCGGGAGGGGTTCAAGAGACCCAGTACTTC.

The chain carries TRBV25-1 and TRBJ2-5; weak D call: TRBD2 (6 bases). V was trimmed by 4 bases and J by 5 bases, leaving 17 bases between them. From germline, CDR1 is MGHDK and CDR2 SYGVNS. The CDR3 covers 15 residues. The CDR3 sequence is CASSGFRGAGETQYF. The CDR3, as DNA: TGTGCCAGCAGTGGGTTTAGGGGTGCGGGGGAGACCCAGTACTTC.

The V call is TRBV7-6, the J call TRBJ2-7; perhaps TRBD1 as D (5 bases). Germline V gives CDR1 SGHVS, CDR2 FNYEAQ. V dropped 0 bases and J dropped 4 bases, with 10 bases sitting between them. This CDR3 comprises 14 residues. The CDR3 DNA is TGTGCCAGCAGCTTAGCCGAGACAGATTACGAGCAGTACTTC. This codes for CASSLAETDYEQYF.

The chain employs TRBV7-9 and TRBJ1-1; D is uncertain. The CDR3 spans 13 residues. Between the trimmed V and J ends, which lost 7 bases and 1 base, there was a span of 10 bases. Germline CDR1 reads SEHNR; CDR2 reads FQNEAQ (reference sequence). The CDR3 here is CASTFVENTEAFF. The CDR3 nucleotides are TGTGCCAGCACCTTCGTAGAGAACACTGAAGCTTTCTTT.

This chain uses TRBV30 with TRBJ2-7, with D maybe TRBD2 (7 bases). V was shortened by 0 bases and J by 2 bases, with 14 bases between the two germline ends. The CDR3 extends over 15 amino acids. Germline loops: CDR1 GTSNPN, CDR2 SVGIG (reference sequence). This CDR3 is CAWSVMAGATYEQYF. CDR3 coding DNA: TGTGCCTGGAGTGTGATGGCGGGGGCCACCTACGAGCAGTACTTC.

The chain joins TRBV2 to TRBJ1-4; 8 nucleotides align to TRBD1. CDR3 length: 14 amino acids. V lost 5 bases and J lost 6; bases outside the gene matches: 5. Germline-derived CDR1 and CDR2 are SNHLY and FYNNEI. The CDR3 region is CASSQDRADEKLFF. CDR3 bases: TGTGCCAGCAGTCAGGACAGGGCGGATGAAAAACTGTTTTTT.